Sequencing of this T cell receptor (beta chain) was carried out in a study of T cells in localized non-small cell lung cancer. Regarding the study as a whole: The appearance of a median approximately 61 of the top 100 tumor clones was seen in adjacent lung. It was uninvolved adjacent lung that showed the highest T cell clonality, exceeding tumor. Greater T cell density in blood accompanied longer overall survival.

Regarding this clone: As yet, its antigen is unknown.

Trimming removed 6 bases from V and 5 bases from J; junction bases left unmatched: 11. This CDR3 is 15 amino acids long. The germline V gene has CDR1 MNHEY and CDR2 SVGAGI. The data were produced by immunoSEQ multiplex PCR, yet TCRdb's version contains in-frame clones alone and is incomplete. The table shows some 64,000 clones, with roughly four fifths occurring only once. This TCR came from a man aged 40 to 69 with stage II lung adenocarcinoma. The sequencing here drew on PBMCs, taken before any cancer treatment. The chain couples TRBV6-5 to TRBJ1-2, with 8 bases lining up with TRBD1. Here the CDR3 reads CASSRSGTGPYGYTF. The CDR3 nucleotides are TGTGCCAGCAGCCGTTCCGGGACAGGACCATATGGCTACACCTTC.